This T cell receptor beta chain originates from a study of blood T cell repertoires in COVID-19 (dated by TCRdb to the early 2020s). In the study overall: Samples from collaborators originated in the United States, Italy and Spain and spanned both the acute and convalescent phases of COVID-19. A freely available public database, intended as a resource for researchers studying the immune response to SARS-CoV-2, is where the repertoires were released. The sample metadata nearly always contained a de-identified subject ID, COVID-19 status, age in years and sex. Samples came from the ongoing ImmuneRACE study (first 160 participants) plus 1,254 subjects from 6 global collaborators. The material from the prospective study consisted of cDNA or gDNA derived from T cells, B-cell-depleted T cells, or PBMCs. The dataset comprised deeply sampled blood TCRbeta repertoires from subjects exposed to, actively infected with, or recovered from COVID-19. HLA class I and class II types, where available, came from metadata supplied by the sample provider rather than from assay-based typing.

CDR1 and CDR2 are drawn from the germline V gene: MNHEY, SVGAGI. The CDR3 goes from the cysteine to the phenylalanine over 14 residues. Here the CDR3 DNA is all that survives: 42 bases in frame from base 1. From V the trimming removes 2 bases and from J it removes 6 bases, while the gene matches leave 3 bases of the junction unaccounted for. Beyond this particular receptor, the publication reports: How much clinical and demographic metadata was included differed by source and by participant, and the metadata was provided uncurated.

The table lists this clone with a few counts. The antigen it recognizes is unknown. No much larger clonotype is one base removed from it; base qualities were not supplied. Each collaborating institution followed its own protocols to collect whole blood in K2EDTA tubes. For TCRbeta analysis, collaborators shipped samples as frozen whole blood, isolated PBMCs, or DNA extracted from either of those sample types. TCRbeta CDR3 regions were amplified from genomic DNA using the immunoSEQ Assay, a bias-controlled multiplex PCR. Processing in the source paper ran as follows. Nucleated cell counts per sample were estimated from amplification of reference gene primers within the assay. To quantify the absolute abundance of each unique TCRbeta CDR3 rearrangement, sequence reads were collapsed and filtered. For each sample, productive Simpson clonality was calculated as the square root of Simpson's diversity index over productive rearrangements. This immuneACCESS table, as held by TCRdb, lists in-frame sequences with V and J called but not all clones. Of the missing ones, under half trace to an unresolved V gene in checked studies; the others have no known cause. From that table come the V and J calls and clone size; the DNA was used to work out D and trimming. The sample has 150,000 or so clones on record, around 88% of them singletons. The ten biggest clones cover roughly 1.4% of the sample.

The TCR sequence derives from a woman aged 60-75 years with acute or convalescent COVID-19. The chain was built from TRBV6-5 and TRBJ1-4; 7 bases in the middle match TRBD1. Sequencing was carried out using peripheral blood. The CDR3 amino acid sequence is: CASSYPGTDEKLFF. The DNA sequence follows: TGTGCCAGCAGTTACCCCGGGACAGATGAAAAACTGTTTTTT.